The text below deals with one T cell receptor beta chain. In the authors' methods: Estimation of nucleated cell counts was performed using reference gene primer amplification. Profiling relied on immunoSEQ multiplex PCR, and the TCRdb table lists in-frame clones only, not all of them. That table furnishes V, J and clone size, whereas the DNA furnished D and trimming. The sample yields about 150,000 clones, just under 85% seen once. This record belongs to a study of blood T cell repertoires in COVID-19. Study overall: COVID-19 samples, acute and convalescent, were from the United States, Italy and Spain. T cells, B-cell-depleted T cells, or PBMCs provided the cDNA or gDNA that served as material.

V dropped 4 bases and J dropped 7 bases, with 15 bases sitting between them. This CDR3 spans 14 amino acids. From germline, CDR1 is SGHRS and CDR2 YFSETQ. This clonotype originated in a woman aged 60-70 years with acute or convalescent COVID-19. Sequencing was performed on peripheral blood. The chain couples TRBV5-1 to TRBJ2-1; a weak D match, TRBD2 (6 bases). CDR3 sequence (DNA): TGCGCCAGCAGCCCCCAAGGGGCGGGGAATGAGCAGTTCTTC. This sequence encodes CASSPQGAGNEQFF.